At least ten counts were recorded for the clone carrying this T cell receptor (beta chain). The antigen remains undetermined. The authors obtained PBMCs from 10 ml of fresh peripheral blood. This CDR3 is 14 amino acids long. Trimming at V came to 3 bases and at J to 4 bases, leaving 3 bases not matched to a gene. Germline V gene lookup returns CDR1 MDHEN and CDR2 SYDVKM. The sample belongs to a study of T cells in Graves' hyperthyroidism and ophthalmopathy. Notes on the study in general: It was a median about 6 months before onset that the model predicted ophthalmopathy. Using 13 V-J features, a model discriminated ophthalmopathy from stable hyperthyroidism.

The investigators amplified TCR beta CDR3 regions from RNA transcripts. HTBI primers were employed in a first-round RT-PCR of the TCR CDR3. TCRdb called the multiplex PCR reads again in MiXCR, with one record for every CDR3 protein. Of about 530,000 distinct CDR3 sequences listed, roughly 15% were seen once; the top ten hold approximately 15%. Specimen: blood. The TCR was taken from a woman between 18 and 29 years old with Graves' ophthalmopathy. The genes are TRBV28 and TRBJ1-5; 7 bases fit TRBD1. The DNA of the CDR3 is TGTGCCAGCAGTTTGACAGGGAGGAATCAGCCCCAGCATTTT. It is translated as CASSLTGRNQPQHF.